The 26 T cell receptor beta chains in this list originate from one sample, sequenced in a study of T cell repertoires in cytomegalovirus infection. One entry per CDR3 protein, called by TCRdb with MiXCR from the reads. This table holds approximately 630,000 distinct CDR3 sequences, around 24% found once. Sequencing was performed on CD8+ T cells from PBMCs. The source is a human donor in good health (CMV status not recorded). Some clones in this sample may be carry-over from other donors' samples.

This clonotype was detected only a few times. The rearrangement links TRBV15 to TRBJ2-1; D gene ambiguous. Trimming removed 8 bases from V and 0 bases from J, with 11 bases in between. CDR3 length: 14 amino acids. Germline V gives CDR1 LNHNV, CDR2 YYDKDF (reference sequence). The CDR3 nucleotides are TGTGCCACCGCGAATTTCAGCTCCTACAATGAGCAGTTCTTC. Translation gives CATANFSSYNEQFF.

The chain carries TRBV6-2 or TRBV6-3 and TRBJ2-7, with D maybe TRBD1 (5 bases). V was cut by 4 bases and J by 3 bases, with 16 bases left in between. The CDR3 is 15 residues long. Germline CDR1 and CDR2: MNHEY and SVGEGT. The CDR3 DNA sequence: TGTGCCAGCAGTTCCGGACACCAGCTTCTCTACGAGCAGTACGTC. As protein: CASSSGHQLLYEQYV.

V is TRBV7-9 and J is TRBJ1-1; the D gene is possibly TRBD1 (6 bases). V was shortened by 0 bases and J by 1 base, with 9 bases between the two germline ends. Germline V gene lookup returns CDR1 SEHNR and CDR2 FQNEAQ (reference sequence). The length of the CDR3 is 15 residues. Here the CDR3 reads CASSLATGKNTEAFF. CDR3 DNA: TGTGCCAGCAGCTTAGCAACAGGGAAGAACACTGAAGCTTTCTTT.

V and J are TRBV3-1 and TRBJ2-5, with 12 bases that match TRBD2. V lost 3 bases, J lost 1 base, and 3 bases stayed unmatched. The germline gives CDR1 LGHDT, CDR2 YNNKEL (reference sequence). The length of the CDR3 is 16 residues. Here the CDR3 DNA reads TGTGCCAGCAGCCACCTAGCGGGGGGGATCCAAGAGACCCAGTACTTC. Amino acids: CASSHLAGGIQETQYF.

In its sample, this clonotype was seen a few times. CDR3 DNA sequence: TGTGCCAGCCAAACCGAGGGACAGGGCTATGGCTACACCTTC. Its translation is CASQTEGQGYGYTF. The V and J genes are TRBV7-9 and TRBJ1-2; 9 positions agree with TRBD1. The CDR3 is made up of 14 amino acids. The J segment lost 4 bases and the V segment lost 8 bases, leaving 8 bases of the junction unmatched. Germline V gene lookup returns CDR1 SEHNR and CDR2 FQNEAQ (reference sequence).

This chain uses TRBV6-2 or TRBV6-3 with TRBJ1-1, with D possibly TRBD1 on 5 matching bases. With 6 bases removed from V and 1 base from J, the gap between germline ends came to 27 bases. The CDR3 spans 19 residues. CDR1 and CDR2 from the germline V gene are MNHEY and SVGEGT. In DNA form, the CDR3 reads TGTGCCAGCAGCCCGCCGGGGAGAAGTACAGGAGGTAGGAACACTGAAGCTTTCTTT. Its protein product is CASSPPGRSTGGRNTEAFF.

CDR3 region: CASIPPGGYEQFF. CDR3 DNA sequence: TGTGCCAGCATCCCCCCGGGAGGTTATGAGCAGTTCTTC. This rearrangement joins TRBV6-2 or TRBV6-3 to TRBJ2-1; the match to TRBD2 covers 7 bases. The CDR3 totals 13 residues. CDR1 MNHEY and CDR2 SVGEGT come from the germline V gene. Unmatched junction bases numbered 8, after V lost 7 bases and J lost 8 bases.

The V call is TRBV7-9, the J call TRBJ2-7; no definite D call. CDR1 is SEHNR and CDR2 is FQNEAQ in the germline V gene (reference sequence). Deletions cut 0 bases from V and 11 bases from J, with 8 bases between. This CDR3 is built from 11 residues. The CDR3 spells CASSLAGLEYF. The CDR3 bases are TGTGCCAGCAGCTTAGCGGGGTTGGAGTACTTC.

This clonotype was recorded only once. CDR3 sequence reads: CASSLEGTGSTGELFF. As DNA, the CDR3 is TGTGCCAGCAGCTTAGAGGGGACAGGGTCCACCGGGGAGCTGTTTTTT. The chain couples TRBV13 to TRBJ2-2; TRBD1 aligns across 9 bases. The germline V gene encodes CDR1 PRHDT and CDR2 FYEKMQ (reference sequence). Unmatched junction bases numbered 4, after V lost 1 base and J lost 4 bases. CDR3 size: 16 residues.

This clonotype was recorded many times. The chain has TRBV11-2 and TRBJ2-5; unclear D gene. The germline V gene has CDR1 SGHAT and CDR2 FQNNGV. Trimming took off 5 bases at V and 7 bases at J, with 11 bases between the two ends. CDR3 length equals 12 residues. CDR3: CASSHFDWTQYF. The CDR3 bases are TGTGCCAGCAGCCACTTCGACTGGACCCAGTACTTC.

The chain employs TRBV7-9 and TRBJ2-5; 9 bases are a match to TRBD2. Germline CDR1 SEHNR, CDR2 FQNEAQ (reference sequence). The CDR3 is 18 amino acids. J lost 1 base, V lost 1 base, and 10 bases had no gene match. CDR3 sequence: CASSLVMGLAGTQETQYF. The CDR3 bases are TGTGCCAGCAGCTTAGTAATGGGCCTAGCGGGAACCCAAGAGACCCAGTACTTC. Full variable domain (outside the CDR3, taken from reference TRBV7-9 and TRBJ2-5): DTGVSQNPRHKITKRGQNVTFRCDPISEHNRLYWYRQTLGQGPEFLTYFQNEAQLEKSRLLSDRFSAERPKGSFSTLEIQRTEQGDSAMYLCASSLVMGLAGTQETQYFGPGTRLLVL.

This clonotype has only a few counts. The chain couples TRBV15 to TRBJ2-4, with D perhaps TRBD1 or TRBD2 (5 bases each). This CDR3 is 14 amino acids long. From germline, CDR1 is LNHNV and CDR2 YYDKDF (reference sequence). V lost 0 bases, J lost 8 bases, and 11 bases lay in between. CDR3 coding DNA: TGTGCCACCAGCAGAGATGGGGACGAGGACATTCAGTACTTC. Its protein product is CATSRDGDEDIQYF.

The rearrangement joins TRBV28 to TRBJ1-3; D is uncertain. Trimming pared 8 bases from V and 2 bases from J, leaving 19 bases between. The length of the CDR3 is 16 residues. Germline lookup yields CDR1 MDHEN and CDR2 SYDVKM. The CDR3 bases are TGTGCCAGCTCCTTGGCACCGCCGCTGGCTGGAAACACCATATATTTT. Translating it yields CASSLAPPLAGNTIYF. Complete variable domain (other parts from reference TRBV28 and TRBJ1-3): DVKVTQSSRYLVKRTGEKVFLECVQDMDHENMFWYRQDPGLGLRLIYFSYDVKMKEKGDIPEGYSVSREKKERFSLILESASTNQTSMYLCASSLAPPLAGNTIYFGEGSWLTVV.

This chain connects TRBV20-1 to TRBJ2-7; 13 positions match TRBD2. Unmatched junction bases numbered 6, after V lost 0 bases and J lost 1 base. The CDR3 loop spans 17 amino acids. Germline CDR1 DFQATT, CDR2 SNEGSKA (reference sequence). The CDR3 reads CSARDHGTSGDSYEQYV. The CDR3 DNA reads as TGCAGTGCTAGAGATCATGGGACTAGCGGGGATTCCTACGAGCAGTACGTC.

V gene TRBV7-6 combines with J gene TRBJ1-1; D unclear. Germline lookup yields CDR1 SGHVS and CDR2 FNYEAQ. The V end lost 5 bases, the J end lost 6 bases, and 19 bases lay between the germline ends. The CDR3 spans 15 residues. Here the CDR3 DNA reads TGTGCCAGCAGCCCAACCGGGCCTCCTTTCGCTGAAGCTTTCTTT. It yields the protein CASSPTGPPFAEAFF.

This clonotype has a count of ten or more. V usage is TRBV7-6 and J usage is TRBJ2-2; no definite D call. Between the trimmed V and J ends, which lost 7 bases and 4 bases, there was a span of 19 bases. Germline CDR1 and CDR2: SGHVS and FNYEAQ. CDR3 length: 16 residues. The CDR3, as DNA: TGTGCCAGCACCCTAGAGGTGGGGTCGACCACCGGGGAGCTGTTTTTT. It translates to CASTLEVGSTTGELFF. Full variable domain (rest looked up from reference TRBV7-6 and TRBJ2-2): GAGVSQSPRYKVTKRGQDVALRCDPISGHVSLYWYRQALGQGPEFLTYFNYEAQQDKSGLPNDRFSAERPEGSISTLTIQRTEQRDSAMYRCASTLEVGSTTGELFFGEGSRLTVL.

This clonotype was seen a handful of times. The chain carries TRBV7-9 and TRBJ2-4; D tentatively fits TRBD1 or TRBD2 (6 bases each). The germline gives CDR1 SEHNR, CDR2 FQNEAQ (reference sequence). CDR3 length: 14 residues. V gave up 5 bases and J gave up 10 bases, with 18 bases separating them. Here the CDR3 reads CASSGGGTPRIQYF. The CDR3 DNA sequence: TGTGCCAGCAGCGGAGGCGGGACACCCCGTATTCAGTACTTC.

This clonotype came up a few times. The chain couples TRBV19 to TRBJ1-5, with no clear D. Trimming left V 5 bases short and J 5 bases short, with 7 bases between. From germline, CDR1 is LNHDA and CDR2 SQIVND (reference sequence). This CDR3 comprises 12 residues. CDR3 loop: CASSYTDQPQHF. The CDR3 DNA reads TGTGCCAGTAGTTACACTGATCAGCCCCAGCATTTT.

V gene TRBV14 combines with J gene TRBJ2-3, with D possibly being TRBD2 (6 bases). V lost 0 bases, J lost 2 bases, and 12 bases lay in between. Germline lookup yields CDR1 SGHDN and CDR2 FVKESK. The CDR3 has 16 residues. CDR3 DNA sequence: TGTGCCAGCAGCCAAGATGGCGCGGGGATCACAGATACGCAGTATTTT. It translates to CASSQDGAGITDTQYF. Full variable domain (rest looked up from reference TRBV14 and TRBJ2-3): EAGVTQFPSHSVIEKGQTVTLRCDPISGHDNLYWYRRVMGKEIKFLLHFVKESKQDESGMPNNRFLAERTGGTYSTLKVQPAELEDSGVYFCASSQDGAGITDTQYFGPGTRLTVL.

Worth noting for this clonotype: Here the CDR3 omits its conserved ending phenylalanine or tryptophan, so a read error is the likely source. This rearrangement joins TRBV25-1 to TRBJ2-5; 12 bases agree with TRBD2. Germline loops: CDR1 MGHDK, CDR2 SYGVNS. The CDR3 contains 16 residues. Trimming cost V 6 bases and J 2 bases; bases outside gene matches: 7. CDR3 nucleotide sequence: TGTGCCAGCAGCGAGCTAACTAGCGGGGGGCAAGAGACCCAGTACTAC. Residues: CASSELTSGGQETQYY.

This clonotype was seen a few times. The chain employs TRBV20-1 and TRBJ1-5; 10 nucleotides agree with TRBD1. Looked up from germline, CDR1 is DFQATT and CDR2 is SNEGSKA (reference sequence). CDR3 size: 17 residues. Trimming took 1 base from V and 2 from J; bases not matched to a gene: 8. The CDR3 DNA reads TGCAGTGCTAGAGGTCCGGGACAGGGGTTCGGCAATCAGCCCCAGCATTTT. The encoded protein is CSARGPGQGFGNQPQHF.

V gene TRBV20-1 combines with J gene TRBJ2-3; D not resolved. V lost 6 bases, J lost 2 bases, and 12 bases lay in between. The V gene's germline CDR1 is DFQATT and CDR2 SNEGSKA (reference sequence). The CDR3 runs 13 residues. In nucleotides, the CDR3 is TGCAGTGCCTTCACCGAGCACACAGATACGCAGTATTTT. Protein product: CSAFTEHTDTQYF.

This chain links TRBV20-1 with TRBJ2-7; 10 bases map to TRBD1. After removal of 1 base from V and 4 bases from J, the junction contained 1 base not matched to a gene. The length of the CDR3 is 13 residues. CDR1 and CDR2 (germline): DFQATT, SNEGSKA (reference sequence). CDR3 sequence: CSARVGQGYEQYV. In DNA form, the CDR3 reads TGCAGTGCTAGAGTGGGACAGGGGTACGAGCAGTACGTC.

This rearrangement joins TRBV28 to TRBJ2-3; TRBD2 matches 8 bases. The CDR3 spans 15 residues. Germline V gene data show CDR1 as MDHEN and CDR2 as SYDVKM. J lost 3 bases, V lost 10 bases, and 12 bases had no gene match. CDR3 in amino acids: CAIDLGVAGTDTQYF. The CDR3 DNA follows: TGTGCCATCGACCTAGGGGTAGCGGGGACAGATACGCAGTATTTT.

The V gene is TRBV2, the J gene TRBJ2-7; D remains ambiguous. This CDR3 spans 10 amino acids. The germline gives CDR1 SNHLY, CDR2 FYNNEI. V lost 4 bases to trimming and J lost 5 bases, with 3 bases between them. Here the CDR3 DNA reads TGTGCCAGCAGTGGTCACGAGCAGTACGTC. Encoded protein: CASSGHEQYV.

In this sample, this clonotype turned up many times. The chain combines TRBV5-4 with TRBJ2-1; D is ambiguous. V lost 2 bases and J 9 bases, leaving 9 bases between the germline ends. The CDR3 covers 12 residues. Germline loops: CDR1 SGHNT, CDR2 YYREEE (reference sequence). CDR3 DNA sequence: TGTGCCAGCAGCTTAGGTCGCGTTGAGCAGTTCTTC. Translating gives CASSLGRVEQFF.